The 3 T cell receptor beta chains presented below share a single source sample, sequenced in a study of blood T cell repertoires in COVID-19. The table came from immunoSEQ multiplex PCR; TCRdb's copy has only in-frame clones and leaves some out. The sample carries just over 150,000 clones, approximately 80% recorded once. The material sequenced was peripheral blood. The receptors were gathered from a woman aged 40 to 50 with COVID-19, enrolled during active disease.

Only a few counts were recorded for this clone. The gene calls are TRBV7-3 and TRBJ2-7, with a tentative D call TRBD1 (6 bases). Germline values: CDR1 SGHTA, CDR2 FQGTGA. The CDR3 has 14 amino acids. The V end was cut by 5 bases, the J end by 3 bases, with 14 bases between. The CDR3, as DNA: TGTGCCAGCAGCCCTCAGGGCAGGGGCTACGAGCAGTACTTC. This sequence encodes CASSPQGRGYEQYF.

This clone occurred a few times. The rearrangement links TRBV6-5 to TRBJ2-7; D possibly corresponds to TRBD1 (6 bases). The germline gives CDR1 MNHEY, CDR2 SVGAGI. Trimming took off 7 bases at V and 3 bases at J, with 13 bases between the two ends. This CDR3 is built from 13 residues. CDR3 in amino acids: CASTRGRGYEQYF. The CDR3 nucleotides read TGTGCCAGCACAAGGGGCAGGGGCTACGAGCAGTACTTC.

The J gene is TRBJ2-6, the V gene TRBV7-8, with a tentative D call TRBD1 (6 bases). The germline V gene has CDR1 SGHVS and CDR2 FQNEAQ. This CDR3 is 21 amino acids long. Trimming took off 2 bases at V and 4 bases at J, with 27 bases between the two ends. The CDR3 region is CASSLPHLTGSETAGANVLTF. The CDR3 DNA sequence: TGTGCCAGCAGCTTACCCCACTTGACAGGTTCAGAAACGGCCGGGGCCAACGTCCTGACTTTC. The whole variable domain, filled in from reference TRBV7-8 and TRBJ2-6, reads GAGVSQSPRYKVAKRGQDVALRCDPISGHVSLFWYQQALGQGPEFLTYFQNEAQLDKSGLPSDRFFAERPEGSVSTLKIQRTQQEDSAVYLCASSLPHLTGSETAGANVLTFGAGSRLTVL.